The present entry profiles one TCR beta chain with its context. This clonotype was counted at least ten times. Its antigen is not yet known. Within one base of it there is no much larger clone, and no base qualities were kept. The TCR beta CDR3 regions were amplified from RNA transcripts. The TCR CDR3 was subjected to a first round of RT-PCR using the HTBI primer set and the Qiagen OneStep RT-PCR kit. A second multiplex PCR round built the libraries, followed by size selection and purification. Libraries were sequenced paired-end with 100 bp reads on an Illumina HiSeq2000. Regarding the original processing steps: SOAPnuke was used to process the raw data, removing reads that contained adapters or uncalled bases, had a mean Phred below 15, or lacked an exact match to the constant primer or identifier. COPE v1.2.5 was used to merge the high-quality paired reads, and each unique nucleotide sequence was defined as a clonotype. MiTCR v1.1 was used to align the clonotypes against IMGT TRBV, TRBD and TRBJ reference segments. The analysis included only V-J combinations with a frequency above 0.0001, which together covered more than 99% of the repertoires. The TCS score was defined as the ratio of F50 (clonal expansion) to E x V (chaos), calculated using BLOSUM62-based TCRdist between CDR3 peptides within each V-J. Welch's t-statistics and random forest reduced several hundred V-J features to 13, which were used in a naive Bayes classifier (R e1071). TCRdb redid the processing of the public reads, applying fastp at Q25 and MiXCR, and retained in-frame beta chains. A single entry per CDR3 protein holds the most common genes and DNA from its merged rows. TCRdb, not the original authors, processed these V and J calls. The sample data list 330,000 or so distinct CDR3 sequences, and 15% to 20% of these were observed just once. The ten largest clones represent 15% of the sample.

The record originates from a study of T cells in Graves' hyperthyroidism and ophthalmopathy (dated by TCRdb to about 2019). As for the study more broadly: Peripheral blood samples were taken at initial diagnosis, before any treatment was given. In addition, the study compared T-cell repertoires in thyroid tissue and in blood from over 5 Graves' hyperthyroidism patients. The paper reports TCR Vbeta CDR3 sequencing of some 140 peripheral blood samples: approximately 41 ophthalmopathy, fewer than 85 hyperthyroidism and 17 progressor patients. Following sampling, methimazole starting at 30 mg daily was given to hyperthyroidism patients, and high-dose intravenous methylprednisolone was given to ophthalmopathy patients. The roughly 100 discovery patients were randomly divided into training and test sets at a 7:3 ratio. To identify TCR V-J signatures that set the groups apart, the researchers used a discovery cohort of roughly 100 patients, made up of around 42 with Graves' ophthalmopathy and 55 to 65 with stable Graves' hyperthyroidism. Whether ophthalmopathy could be predicted prospectively was tested in an independent validation cohort made up of 18 hyperthyroidism patients plus 17 patients who later progressed to ophthalmopathy. General conclusions and limits of the study: No statistical method was used to fix the sample size in advance, and group allocation was not hidden from the investigators. In validation, the model predicted progression to ophthalmopathy a median of approximately 6.3 months before onset, with about 70% sensitivity and 72.22% specificity. Blood samples also contained most of the expanded thyroid clonotypes (frequency above 0.001), which suggests that blood repertoires may reflect thyroid immune responses. A model built on a 13 V-J signature distinguished ophthalmopathy from stable hyperthyroidism, reaching roughly 88% sensitivity and under 84% specificity in cross-validation and 80%/75% in testing.

The germline V gene gives CDR1 as SGHRS and CDR2 as YFSETQ. Trimming accounts for 0 bases at V and 3 bases at J, while the number of junction bases matched to no gene is 19. The CDR3 numbers 21 residues from cysteine through phenylalanine. The only DNA kept is the CDR3, 63 bases in frame from the first base. Ophthalmopathy patients had moderately to severely active disease, with a Clinical Activity Score of 3 or more, a NOSPECS grade of 4 or more, and a disease duration of less than 3 months. The study excluded patients with uncontrolled infections, other autoimmune diseases, pregnancy or lactation. Clinical symptoms, serum thyroxine and TRAb, thyroid ultrasound, and orbital computed tomography formed the basis for the diagnoses. PBMCs were isolated from more than 8 ml of fresh peripheral blood by Ficoll-Paque density gradient centrifugation. Trizol reagent was used to extract total RNA, and RNA quality was then checked on an Agilent 2100 Bioanalyzer.

Sample: blood. The TCR comes from a woman aged 40-49 years with Graves' ophthalmopathy. The chain employs TRBV5-1 and TRBJ1-1, and 11 junctional nucleotides match TRBD1. The CDR3 has the sequence CASSLVRDRGSLTASHTEAFF. The DNA is as follows: TGCGCCAGCAGCTTGGTTCGGGACAGGGGGAGCCTTACCGCCTCCCACACTGAAGCTTTCTTT.